Described below is a single TCR beta chain sequence and its context. The antigen remains unidentified. This entry is derived from a study of cytomegalovirus exposure and HLA in healthy donors. The donors were members of the validation cohort comprising over a hundred subjects, separate from the roughly 680-subject first cohort. Trimming cost V 5 bases and J 5 bases; bases outside gene matches: 12. CDR1 and CDR2 (germline): LNHDA, SQIVND (reference sequence). The CDR3 runs to 16 residues. Study findings and constraints: Cytomegalovirus-associated status was assigned to some 160 TCR beta chains.

Sequencing was performed with immunoSEQ multiplex PCR; in TCRdb, only in-frame clones are kept and a portion is missing. The sample records hundreds of thousands of clones, roughly 85% being singletons. What was sequenced was PBMCs. The source of this sequence is a woman aged 18-30 years in good health and CMV-seronegative. V usage is TRBV19 and J usage is TRBJ1-2, with 9 bases that match TRBD1. The DNA of the CDR3 is TGTGCCAGTAGTGCCCTCGGGACAGGGTATCGATATGGCTACACCTTC. Its protein is CASSALGTGYRYGYTF.